A selection of T cell receptor beta chains follows, all from one sample in a study of regulatory T cells in long-lasting Graves disease. One entry per CDR3 protein, called by TCRdb with MiXCR from the multiplex PCR reads. The table shows about 530,000 distinct CDR3 sequences, with about 15% occurring only once. These data are also associated with another study on T cells in Graves' hyperthyroidism and ophthalmopathy.

The sequenced sample was peripheral blood mononuclear cells (PBMCs), obtained at new diagnosis, from a patient treated with antithyroid drugs. The origin of the receptors is a woman between 40 and 65 years old with Graves disease. Both conserved end residues are part of each CDR3. The D gene is left open where the match is weak. Clone size is stated in some rows and not others, as once, few, many or a class when expanded.

d_call: -; v_call: TRBV20-1; j_call: TRBJ1-5; clone_size: many; cdr3_nt: TGCAGTGCTTTCCAGGGGCAGGGGCAGCCCCAGCATTTT; cdr3_aa: CSAFQGQGQPQHF
d_call: -; v_call: TRBV12-5; j_call: TRBJ2-7; clone_size: -; cdr3_nt: TGTGCTAGTGGTTTCGGCCACGCCGCCCACTACGAGCAGTACTTC; cdr3_aa: CASGFGHAAHYEQYF
d_call: -; v_call: TRBV11-2; j_call: TRBJ1-2; clone_size: many; cdr3_nt: TGTGCCAGCACTTCACAGGGAGGTTATGGTGGCTACACCTTC; cdr3_aa: CASTSQGGYGGYTF
d_call: -; v_call: TRBV6-5; j_call: TRBJ1-1; clone_size: -; cdr3_nt: TGTGCCAGCAGTTACGAGGGACCCCTTTACACTGAAGCTTTCTTT; cdr3_aa: CASSYEGPLYTEAFF
d_call: -; v_call: TRBV11-3; j_call: TRBJ1-4; clone_size: many; cdr3_nt: TGTGCCAGCAGCTTAGTTGCTGACTCACCGGCAACTAATGAAAAACTGTTTTTT; cdr3_aa: CASSLVADSPATNEKLFF
d_call: -; v_call: TRBV7-3; j_call: TRBJ2-7; clone_size: -; cdr3_nt: TGTGCCAGCAGTCCCCTACGACAGTCTTACGAGCAGTACTTC; cdr3_aa: CASSPLRQSYEQYF
d_call: -; v_call: TRBV7-2; j_call: TRBJ1-4; clone_size: -; cdr3_nt: TGTGCCAGCAGGCGACAGAGGTGGTTCGATGAAAAACTGTTTTTT; cdr3_aa: CASRRQRWFDEKLFF
d_call: TRBD2; v_call: TRBV19; j_call: TRBJ2-1; clone_size: -; cdr3_nt: TGTGCCAGTACCGCCCCGGGAGCGGGGGGCAACAATGAGCAGTTCTTC; cdr3_aa: CASTAPGAGGNNEQFF
d_call: -; v_call: TRBV28; j_call: TRBJ2-3; clone_size: few; cdr3_nt: TGTGCCAGCAGTGACCAGGGGACAGATACGCAGTATTTT; cdr3_aa: CASSDQGTDTQYF
d_call: -; v_call: TRBV12-3/TRBV12-4; j_call: TRBJ1-6; clone_size: few; cdr3_nt: TGTGCCAGCAAGCTAGACAGCAGTTTACGGTTCTCCTATAATTCACCCCTCCACTTT; cdr3_aa: CASKLDSSLRFSYNSPLHF
d_call: -; v_call: TRBV6-5; j_call: TRBJ1-3; clone_size: once; cdr3_nt: TGTGCCAGCAGTTCACCTCATTTCTCTGGAAACACCATATATTTT; cdr3_aa: CASSSPHFSGNTIYF
d_call: TRBD2; v_call: TRBV12-5; j_call: TRBJ2-3; clone_size: few; cdr3_nt: TGTGCTAGTGGTTTGTCGAAGACTAGCGGGGGGGTCACAGATACGCAGTATTTT; cdr3_aa: CASGLSKTSGGVTDTQYF
d_call: TRBD2; v_call: TRBV6-5; j_call: TRBJ2-3; clone_size: many; cdr3_nt: TGTGCCAGCAGTTACTTGGTTCGGCTAGCGGTTAGCACAGATACGCAGTATTTT; cdr3_aa: CASSYLVRLAVSTDTQYF
d_call: TRBD1; v_call: TRBV6-1; j_call: TRBJ1-4; clone_size: -; cdr3_nt: TGTGCCAGCAGAACGACAGGGGATAATGAAGAACTGTTTTTT; cdr3_aa: CASRTTGDNEELFF
d_call: TRBD2; v_call: TRBV7-2; j_call: TRBJ2-5; clone_size: -; cdr3_nt: TGTGCCAGCAGCACCCGACTAGCGGGGGGGCTATCAGAGACCCAGTACTTC; cdr3_aa: CASSTRLAGGLSETQYF
d_call: -; v_call: TRBV6-9; j_call: TRBJ1-5; clone_size: -; cdr3_nt: TGTGCCAGCAGTTACCTCGGGCAGGGAAAGGATCAGCCCCAGCATTTT; cdr3_aa: CASSYLGQGKDQPQHF
d_call: -; v_call: TRBV30; j_call: TRBJ2-7; clone_size: few; cdr3_nt: TGTGCCTGGAGCCCCGGGGGGACAGCGGAGCAGTACTTC; cdr3_aa: CAWSPGGTAEQYF